The next 8 T cell receptor beta chains were all read from a single sample in a study of blood T cell repertoires in COVID-19. Some clones are missing from TCRdb's copy, which holds only in-frame ones; the method was immunoSEQ multiplex PCR. The table lists over 20,000 clones, approximately 90% of them singletons, with roughly 10% in the top ten. Sequencing used peripheral blood. The source of these receptors is a human donor in a cohort sampled during active COVID-19. The donor label of this sample is uncertain.

The CDR3 sequence is CASSPSDRHGEQYF. The CDR3 nucleotides are TGTGCCAGTAGTCCGTCGGACAGGCACGGCGAGCAGTACTTC. V usage is TRBV19 and J usage is TRBJ2-7; 7 bases line up with TRBD1. This CDR3 spans 14 amino acids. The V segment lost 5 bases and the J segment 6 bases; nucleotides outside the gene matches: 10. The V gene's germline CDR1 is LNHDA and CDR2 SQIVND (reference sequence).

V and J are TRBV21-1 and TRBJ2-1; no DNA check was done on the table's D call, TRBD2. TRBV21-1 constitutes a pseudogene. The CDR3 covers 16 residues. DNA for the CDR3: TGTGCCAGCAGCAGGGGACTAGCGGGAGGGCCAGATGAGCAGTTCTTC. Its protein is CASSRGLAGGPDEQFF.

The J gene is TRBJ2-5, the V gene TRBV9; tentative D call: TRBD1 (5 bases). Between the trimmed V and J ends, which lost 0 bases and 4 bases, there was a span of 10 bases. CDR3 length: 14 residues. Germline CDR1 reads SGDLS; CDR2 reads YYNGEE. The CDR3 loop is CASSVGRGGETQYF. The DNA of the CDR3 is TGTGCCAGCAGCGTAGGTAGGGGCGGAGAGACCCAGTACTTC.

This clone has only one observation. This chain connects TRBV6-2 or TRBV6-3 to TRBJ1-5; D might be TRBD1 (6 bases). The CDR3 runs to 14 residues. The V end lost 4 bases, the J end lost 4 bases, and 11 bases lay between the germline ends. Germline V lookup: CDR1 MNHEY, CDR2 SVGEGT. In DNA form, the CDR3 reads TGTGCCAGCAGTTTAAGACAGGCGAATCAGCCCCAGCATTTT. Translating gives CASSLRQANQPQHF.

The rearrangement joins TRBV19 to TRBJ2-1, with 13 bases that match TRBD2. With V trimmed by 4 bases and J by 7 bases, 4 bases remained unmatched. Germline lookup yields CDR1 LNHDA and CDR2 SQIVND (reference sequence). The CDR3 totals 15 residues. In DNA form, the CDR3 reads TGTGCCAGTAGTACCTCGGGACTAGCGGGAAATGAGCAGTTCTTC. Protein: CASSTSGLAGNEQFF. The variable domain in full, with the rest retrieved from reference TRBV19 and TRBJ2-1, is DGGITQSPKYLFRKEGQNVTLSCEQNLNHDAMYWYRQDPGQGLRLIYYSQIVNDFQKGDIAEGYSVSREKKESFPLTVTSAQKNPTAFYLCASSTSGLAGNEQFFGPGTRLTVL.

The chain employs TRBV5-1 and TRBJ2-3; D perhaps matches TRBD2 (6 bases). Germline V gene sequence: CDR1 SGHRS, CDR2 YFSETQ. The CDR3 totals 16 residues. Trimming stripped 3 bases from V and 2 bases from J, with 16 bases between. Here the CDR3 reads CASSYLGGADTDTQYF. The CDR3 region has the DNA TGCGCCAGCAGCTATTTGGGGGGAGCGGACACAGATACGCAGTATTTT.

J is TRBJ2-6 and V is TRBV3-1 (or the pseudogene TRBV3-2); unclear D gene. Germline V CDR1 and CDR2: LGHDT, YNNKEL (reference sequence). CDR3 size: 15 residues. The germline V and J ends were trimmed by 4 bases and 0 bases, with 7 bases remaining between them. CDR3 nucleotide sequence: TGTGCCAGCAGCCCGAGGTCCTCTGGGGCCAACGTCCTGACTTTC. Translated: CASSPRSSGANVLTF.

The gene calls are TRBV5-1 and TRBJ2-7; D might be TRBD2 (5 bases). The CDR3 runs to 14 residues. Germline V CDR1 and CDR2: SGHRS, YFSETQ. Trimming took off 1 base at V and 0 bases at J, with 8 bases between the two ends. CDR3: CASSLSRGSYEQYF. CDR3 coding DNA: TGCGCCAGCAGCTTGTCTCGGGGCTCCTACGAGCAGTACTTC. The whole variable domain, remainder taken from reference TRBV5-1 and TRBJ2-7, is KAGVTQTPRYLIKTRGQQVTLSCSPISGHRSVSWYQQTPGQGLQFLFEYFSETQRNKGNFPGRFSGRQFSNSRSEMNVSTLELGDSALYLCASSLSRGSYEQYFGPGTRLTVT.